This T cell receptor (beta chain) was obtained from a study of identical twins. Points from the study as a whole: The abundant beta clonotypes from cord blood had fewer insertions, and memory repertoires had none of this.

Germline CDR1 reads MNHEY; CDR2 reads SVGEGT. V trimming: 2 bases; J trimming: 0 bases; junction bases outside the gene matches: 0. This CDR3 spans 15 amino acids. Using its own MiXCR run on the 5' RACE reads, TCRdb lists one record per CDR3 protein. The sample has around 220,000 distinct CDR3 sequences, 10% to 13% seen once. A note on this clonotype: Its antigen is currently unknown.

The chain carries TRBV6-2 or TRBV6-3 and TRBJ2-4; 8 bases map to TRBD2. The source of this sequence is a man aged 45-65 years in good health. Sequencing input: memory T cells sorted from blood. Here the CDR3 reads CASSYLAGAKNIQYF. CDR3 nucleotides: TGTGCCAGCAGTTACCTAGCGGGAGCCAAAAACATTCAGTACTTC.